This T cell receptor (beta chain) was sequenced for a study of CD8+ T cells in alopecia areata (dated by TCRdb to 2016 to 2019). In the study overall: The treated patients, all with moderate-to-severe alopecia areata, were enrolled in an open-label pilot trial of oral tofacitinib given at 5 to 10 mg twice daily. Tofacitinib was administered for 6 to 18 months, and 6 months of follow-up off drug were then conducted to assess delayed response and recurrence. The SALT score, which quantifies the percentage of affected scalp surface area, was used to measure disease severity in treated patients. immunoSEQ multiplex PCR using 35 Vbeta forward primers and 13 Jbeta reverse primers was used to amplify TCRbeta CDR3 regions. RNA came from the PAXgene miRNA kit for fixed scalp, the miRNeasy kit for PBMCs, and the RNeasy kit for mouse skin. Scalp tissue and sorted CD4+ and CD8+ peripheral blood T cells from patchy and totalis/universalis alopecia areata patients and from healthy controls were covered by human TCRbeta sequencing. To study T cell clonal expansion in alopecia areata, the researchers applied high-throughput TCRbeta sequencing to both the C3H/HeJ mouse model and human patients. Biopsies were taken from tofacitinib-treated patients at baseline and again at 4 and 24 weeks into treatment, and several of those patients also had a later scalp biopsy. Clonality in the scalp was compared among normal scalp (n=4), patchy alopecia areata scalp (n=8), and alopecia totalis/universalis scalp (n=8).

The time point label corresponds to: roughly 24 weeks on oral tofacitinib. In the paper's terms, the treatment or condition label means: oral pan-JAK inhibitor, 5-10 mg twice daily. Lesional scalp punch biopsies and peripheral blood were obtained from alopecia areata patients. PBMCs were isolated by density centrifugation and stained for CD3, CD4 and CD8, after which CD4+ and CD8+ T cells were sorted on a FACSAria. This clone was counted a single time. There is no known antigen for this receptor. There are no base qualities to consult, and no much larger clone falls within one base. Overall results and qualifications from the work: Compared with mice, TCR sequences shared between patients were less clear, possibly partly because of HLA diversity across the patient population. Tofacitinib significantly lowered scalp clonality and the number of expanded CD8+ clones among the top 100 scalp clones. Scalp TCR repertoire analysis is complicated because resident alphabeta T cells in normal human skin are also sequenced, whereas mouse skin is dominated by gammadelta T cells. Higher clonality and more expanded CD8+ clones were observed in lesional scalp than in normal scalp, particularly in alopecia totalis/universalis, a finding suggestive of antigenic drive. Because the treated cohort was small and had only one nonresponder, larger studies are needed to examine links between baseline CD8+ expansion and response. Many expanded lesional clones were found to persist in scalp and blood during tofacitinib treatment, and relapse after treatment cessation may be partly explained by this persistence.

Library preparation employed the immunoSEQ multiplex PCR assay. RNA was extracted from all samples and reverse transcribed into cDNA as template for TCR sequencing. SuperScript III was used for first-strand cDNA synthesis, primed with a 2:1 mix of oligo-dT and random hexamers. A synthetic immune receptor repertoire was used to assess amplification bias, and residual bias was removed computationally. The study's own analysis went as follows. Raw reads were preprocessed for error removal, and CDR3 was defined according to IMGT conventions as running from the conserved cysteine to phenylalanine. Clonality was calculated as 1 minus Shannon entropy normalized by log2 of the number of productive unique TCRs. Whether scalp clones were CD4 or CD8 was inferred by matching scalp TCRbeta sequences against CD4 and CD8 repertoires sorted from blood. Sourced from immuneACCESS, this table was stored by TCRdb with only in-frame sequences that have V and J called. A share of the clones is absent; for the studies checked, an unresolved V gene accounts for under half, and the remainder has no known explanation. The V and J calls and clone size are taken from that table; D and trimming were inferred from the DNA. This sample has around 110,000 clones in its table, and 84% of those were observed once. The ten largest clones take up around a quarter of the sample.

The cysteine opens and the phenylalanine closes a CDR3 of 13 amino acids. Only the CDR3 portion is preserved as DNA: 39 bases, with reading frame beginning at the first base. The germline V gene yields MNHEY for CDR1 and SVGAGI for CDR2. The junction shows trimming of 5 bases on V and 5 bases on J, plus 12 bases between the germline ends. The sequence was collected from a human donor with alopecia areata. In this chain, TRBV6-5 is recombined with TRBJ2-5, with a tentative D gene TRBD2 over 5 matching bases. This sample comprised CD8+ T cells sorted from blood, obtained at week 24, from a patient treated with tofacitinib. The CDR3 in this case is CASSNPEEETQYF. Read as DNA, the sequence is TGTGCCAGCAGTAACCCGGAGGAGGAGACCCAGTACTTC.